The 15 T cell receptor beta chains reported below all come from one sample, sequenced in a study of identical twins' blood T cells. Each CDR3 protein gets one entry after TCRdb re-called the 5' RACE reads with MiXCR. The repertoire includes about 370,000 distinct CDR3 sequences, roughly 31% of them detected once, and about 6% sits in the top ten. Sequencing was performed on PBMCs. These receptors were taken from a woman aged 18 to 55 in good health.

The table lists this clonotype with a few counts. The CDR3 region has the DNA TGCAGTGCTAGAGGGGCAGTGAGGCAGGACAAAAGAAGCGGGGAGCTGTTTTTT. Protein: CSARGAVRQDKRSGELFF. V and J are TRBV20-1 and TRBJ2-2, with D tentatively TRBD1 (5 bases). The germline V gene has CDR1 DFQATT and CDR2 SNEGSKA (reference sequence). CDR3 length equals 18 residues. The V end lost 1 base, the J end lost 7 bases, and 25 bases lay between the germline ends.

V gene TRBV20-1 combines with J gene TRBJ2-1; TRBD1 might be the D (5 bases). V was shortened by 8 bases and J by 4 bases, with 15 bases between the two germline ends. Germline-derived CDR1 and CDR2 are DFQATT and SNEGSKA (reference sequence). This CDR3 region has 13 residues. Here the CDR3 reads CSITTGAYNEQFF. In DNA form, the CDR3 reads TGCAGTATAACAACTGGGGCGTACAATGAGCAGTTCTTC.

This clonotype was seen only a few times. V gene TRBV20-1 combines with J gene TRBJ2-1; D is unresolved. The CDR3 is made up of 12 amino acids. CDR1 DFQATT and CDR2 SNEGSKA come from the germline V gene (reference sequence). Trimming stripped 5 bases from V and 0 bases from J, with 5 bases between. The CDR3 loop is CSAHSSYNEQFF. In nucleotides, the CDR3 is TGCAGTGCTCATAGCTCCTACAATGAGCAGTTCTTC.

J is TRBJ1-3 and V is TRBV20-1; D unclear. The CDR3 has 14 residues. Trimming pared 5 bases from V and 4 bases from J, leaving 15 bases between. CDR1 and CDR2 from the germline V gene are DFQATT and SNEGSKA (reference sequence). CDR3 residues: CSAWEGGLGNTIYF. In nucleotides, the CDR3 is TGCAGTGCTTGGGAAGGTGGCCTGGGAAACACCATATATTTT.

This clonotype was detected only a few times. The rearrangement joins TRBV3-1 to TRBJ2-3; 11 nucleotides line up with TRBD2. V was pared by 3 bases and J by 2 bases, with 7 bases of the junction left unmatched. Germline V lookup: CDR1 LGHDT, CDR2 YNNKEL (reference sequence). This CDR3 is built from 17 residues. Here the CDR3 DNA reads TGTGCCAGCAGCCAGTATCTAGCGGGAGGCCTCACAGATACGCAGTATTTT. Encoded protein: CASSQYLAGGLTDTQYF.

The V and J genes are TRBV10-2 and TRBJ1-5, with unresolved D. Germline-derived CDR1 and CDR2 are WSHSY and SAAADI. V lost 4 bases, J lost 5 bases, and 9 bases lay in between. The CDR3 spans 13 residues. The CDR3 sequence: CASSADLDQPQHF. The CDR3 DNA reads as TGCGCCAGCAGTGCCGACTTGGATCAGCCCCAGCATTTT.

This clonotype turned up a few times. This chain links TRBV20-1 with TRBJ2-3, with TRBD2 matching 12 bases. The CDR3 totals 15 residues. The ends lost 2 bases at V and 4 bases at J; junction bases unmatched: 4. Germline CDR1 and CDR2: DFQATT and SNEGSKA (reference sequence). The CDR3 loop is CSARRTSGTADTQYF. CDR3 DNA: TGCAGTGCTAGAAGGACTAGCGGGACTGCAGATACGCAGTATTTT.

This chain uses TRBV29-1 with TRBJ1-2, with a weak D call TRBD1 (5 bases). The V end was cut by 0 bases, the J end by 4 bases, with 18 bases between. The CDR3 extends over 16 amino acids. The germline V gene has CDR1 SQVTM and CDR2 ANQGSEA. CDR3 DNA: TGCAGCGTTGAAGATAGATACAGCGCTCAGGGCTATGGCTACACCTTC. Translating gives CSVEDRYSAQGYGYTF.

The chain is built from TRBV9 and TRBJ1-1, with unresolved D. The CDR3 runs 15 residues. Germline V gene data show CDR1 as SGDLS and CDR2 as YYNGEE. V shed 4 bases and J shed 1 base, with 14 bases lying between them. CDR3 sequence reads: CASSPTSYSNTEAFF. The DNA for the CDR3 is TGTGCCAGCAGCCCCACCTCCTACTCGAACACTGAAGCTTTCTTT.

With regard to this clonotype: Sequence at one end of the junction differs from germline and may be a read error. This sequence joins TRBV5-1 and TRBJ1-1; tentatively, D is TRBD1 (6 bases). The germline V gene encodes CDR1 SGHRS and CDR2 YFSETQ. The CDR3 loop spans 13 amino acids. CDR3 sequence: CTSTGQMNTEAFF. Written as DNA, the CDR3 is TGCACCAGCACCGGACAGATGAACACTGAAGCTTTCTTT.

This clonotype was seen only a few times. V and J are TRBV15 and TRBJ2-1, with D perhaps TRBD1 or TRBD2 (6 bases each). The CDR3 loop spans 15 amino acids. V lost 0 bases to trimming and J lost 6 bases, with 12 bases between them. Germline values: CDR1 LNHNV, CDR2 YYDKDF (reference sequence). CDR3 sequence reads: CATSREGGPGNEQFF. In DNA, the CDR3 is TGTGCCACCAGCAGAGAAGGGGGGCCGGGCAATGAGCAGTTCTTC.

This sequence joins TRBV20-1 and TRBJ1-6; no definite D call. Germline V gene lookup returns CDR1 DFQATT and CDR2 SNEGSKA (reference sequence). The CDR3 has 15 residues. The V end lost 2 bases, the J end lost 5 bases, and 13 bases lay between the germline ends. CDR3 loop: CSARLRQADNSPLHF. CDR3 DNA: TGCAGTGCTAGACTACGGCAGGCTGATAATTCACCCCTCCACTTT.

This clonotype was seen a few times. The V gene is TRBV10-3, the J gene TRBJ2-1; possibly TRBD1 or TRBD2 for D (5 bases each). Trimming removed 0 bases from V and 7 bases from J, with 22 bases in between. Germline CDR1 is ENHRY and CDR2 is SYGVKD. The CDR3 has 18 amino acids. The CDR3 nucleotides are TGTGCCATCAGTGAGTCGTGGTTTTTGTGGGGGATCGGGAATGAGCAGTTCTTC. Translated, it gives CAISESWFLWGIGNEQFF.

This clonotype has only a few counts. This may arise from a read error, as a much more abundant clone is one base away. The genes are TRBV13 and TRBJ1-5; tentative D call: TRBD1 (5 bases). The CDR3 consists of 13 residues. V lost 5 bases to trimming and J lost 4 bases, with 9 bases between them. Germline CDR1 reads PRHDT; CDR2 reads FYEKMQ (reference sequence). CDR3 residues: CASSVKGNQPQHF. DNA of the CDR3: TGTGCCAGCAGCGTAAAGGGGAATCAGCCCCAGCATTTT.

J is TRBJ1-1 and V is TRBV5-1; D unclear. V dropped 2 bases and J dropped 3 bases, with 11 bases sitting between them. There are 14 residues in the CDR3. CDR1 and CDR2 (germline): SGHRS, YFSETQ. CDR3 in DNA: TGCGCCAGCAGCTTCGGGTCCTTAGACACTGAAGCTTTCTTT. This sequence encodes CASSFGSLDTEAFF.